This entry concerns a single T cell receptor (beta chain). Its target is not known. There are 13 residues in the CDR3. CDR1 SNHLY and CDR2 FYNNEI come from the germline V gene. Trimming cost V 1 base and J 4 bases, with 8 bases left between them. This entry is derived from a study of T-cell memory formation after mild COVID-19. Across the whole study: TCR clusters were mostly confined to one donor each. The study, taken as a whole, reports: Contracting CD8+ clones were enriched in EMRA, CD4+ mainly in CM and EM.

TCRdb called the 5' RACE reads again in MiXCR, with one record for every CDR3 protein. The table shows hundreds of thousands of distinct CDR3 sequences, with roughly 23% occurring only once. The sequence derives from an adult woman who had mild COVID-19 (a few samples of this study predate the infection). Cell type and time point are not known. The rearrangement links TRBV2 to TRBJ2-7; D is unclear. The sample comprised PBMCs or a T cell subset sorted from them (not recorded which). The CDR3 coding sequence is TGTGCCAGCAGTGAAGGGGCCTTATACGAGCAGTACTTC. This translates into CASSEGALYEQYF.